A single T cell receptor (beta chain) is shown here with its context. The ends were cut back, 2 bases at V and 1 base at J, with 6 bases in the middle. Germline CDR1 SGDLS, CDR2 YYNGEE. CDR3 size: 13 residues. Original processing notes: Amplifying reference gene primers gave estimates of nucleated cell counts. Sequencing was performed with immunoSEQ multiplex PCR; in TCRdb, only in-frame clones are kept and a portion is missing. V and J calls and clone size come straight from that table; D and trimming were deduced from the DNA. The profile shows roughly 150,000 clones, about 80% of them singletons. The data stem from a study of blood T cell repertoires in COVID-19. Study context: Whether acute or convalescent, the COVID-19 samples came from the United States, Italy and Spain. T cells, B-cell-depleted T cells, or PBMCs supplied cDNA or gDNA.

The specimen was peripheral blood. The receptor was derived from a man between 65 and 85 years old who had recovered from COVID-19. The chain uses TRBV9 and TRBJ1-1, with D possibly being TRBD1 (6 bases). CDR3 protein: CASSVTGNTEAFF. Here the CDR3 DNA reads TGTGCCAGCAGCGTGACAGGGAACACTGAAGCTTTCTTT.